This T cell receptor beta chain is from a study of control samples from healthy donors and cancer patients. The data were produced by immunoSEQ multiplex PCR, yet TCRdb's version contains in-frame clones alone and is incomplete. The sample includes under 150,000 clones, less than 95% of them seen just once. V lost 0 bases to trimming and J lost 7 bases, with 20 bases between them. Germline CDR1 is SGHRS and CDR2 is YFSETQ. The CDR3 covers 17 residues. The sequenced sample was blood. The chain couples TRBV5-1 to TRBJ2-1; D is perhaps TRBD2 (7 bases). This receptor was identified in a man aged 30-40 years in good health. In DNA form, the CDR3 reads TGCGCCAGCAGCTTGGGGTCCGGTGGCGGGGGCCGAAATGAGCAGTTCTTC. Translating gives CASSLGSGGGGRNEQFF. Using reference TRBV5-1 and TRBJ2-1 for the parts outside the CDR3, the full variable domain is KAGVTQTPRYLIKTRGQQVTLSCSPISGHRSVSWYQQTPGQGLQFLFEYFSETQRNKGNFPGRFSGRQFSNSRSEMNVSTLELGDSALYLCASSLGSGGGGRNEQFFGPGTRLTVL.